The subject of this entry is one T cell receptor beta chain. This record comes from a study of blood T cell repertoires in COVID-19. On the study more broadly: PBMCs, B-cell-depleted T cells, or T cells provided the cDNA or gDNA that made up the material.

Trimming at V came to 2 bases and at J to 3 bases, leaving 8 bases not matched to a gene. The CDR3 loop spans 17 amino acids. Germline CDR1 KGHSH, CDR2 LQKENI. Enrolment of Seattle patients took place during active infection, and they were followed longitudinally. Data came from immunoSEQ multiplex PCR; TCRdb stores just in-frame clones and leaves some out. The sample lists about 150,000 clones, about four fifths seen once, with approximately 8.9% in the top ten. The sequence came from a man aged 30 to 39 with COVID-19, enrolled during active disease. The chain carries TRBV18 and TRBJ2-7, with TRBD2 matching over 12 bases. Sequencing input: peripheral blood. CDR3 coding DNA: TGTGCCAGCTCACCATCTTCTTCGGGACTAGCGGGCTACGAGCAGTACTTC. Encoded protein: CASSPSSSGLAGYEQYF.